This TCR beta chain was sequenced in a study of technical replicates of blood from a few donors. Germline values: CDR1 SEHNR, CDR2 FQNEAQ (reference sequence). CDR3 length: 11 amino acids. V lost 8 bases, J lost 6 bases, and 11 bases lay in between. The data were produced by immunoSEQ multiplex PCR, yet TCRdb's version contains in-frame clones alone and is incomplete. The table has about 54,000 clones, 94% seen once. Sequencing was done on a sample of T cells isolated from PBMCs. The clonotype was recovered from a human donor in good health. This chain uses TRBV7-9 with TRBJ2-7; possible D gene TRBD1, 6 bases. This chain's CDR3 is CASESGVEQYF. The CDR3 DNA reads TGTGCCAGCGAATCAGGGGTCGAGCAGTACTTC.